This TCR beta chain appears in the sequencing data of a study of blood T cell repertoires in COVID-19. Study overall: Nucleic acid was either cDNA or gDNA, and it came from T cells, B-cell-depleted T cells, or PBMCs.

Authors' processing steps: Reference gene primers were amplified, and this amplification served to estimate nucleated cell counts. Clones were sequenced by immunoSEQ multiplex PCR, and TCRdb holds only the in-frame ones, with some missing. For V, J and clone size, that table is used; D and trimming come from the DNA. The table lists 75,000 to 100,000 clones, nearly 90% of them singletons. The CDR3 loop spans 15 amino acids. V gave up 2 bases and J gave up 0 bases, with 11 bases separating them. The V gene's germline CDR1 is SGHAT and CDR2 FQNNGV. The sequence derives from a man between 65 and 80 years old with acute or convalescent COVID-19. The sequencing input was peripheral blood. This chain uses TRBV11-2 with TRBJ2-7; the D gene is possibly TRBD1 (5 bases). CDR3 nucleotides: TGTGCCAGCAGCTTAAGTAGTCAGGGCTCCTACGAGCAGTACTTC. Residues: CASSLSSQGSYEQYF.